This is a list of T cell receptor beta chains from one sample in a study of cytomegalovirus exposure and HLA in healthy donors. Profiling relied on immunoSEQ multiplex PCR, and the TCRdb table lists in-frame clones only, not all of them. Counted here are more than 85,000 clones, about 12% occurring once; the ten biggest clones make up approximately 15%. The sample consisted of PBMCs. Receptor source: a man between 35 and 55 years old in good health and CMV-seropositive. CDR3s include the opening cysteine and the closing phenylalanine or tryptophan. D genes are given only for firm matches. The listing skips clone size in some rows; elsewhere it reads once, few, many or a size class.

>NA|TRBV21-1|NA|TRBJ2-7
TGTGCCAGCAGCTTACTAGCGGGAGGCTCTCTCGAATCCTACGAGCAGTACTTC
CASSLLAGGSLESYEQYF
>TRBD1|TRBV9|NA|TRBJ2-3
TGTGCCAGCAGCGTAGATTTAGTGGGACAGCCCCAGTATTTT
CASSVDLVGQPQYF
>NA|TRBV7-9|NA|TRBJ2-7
TGTGCCAGCAGCGGGCTGAGCTACGAGCAGTACTTC
CASSGLSYEQYF
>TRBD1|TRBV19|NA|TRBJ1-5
TGTTACAGGGGGCGTCAGCCCCAGCATTTT
CYRGRQPQHF
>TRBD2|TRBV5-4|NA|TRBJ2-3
TGTGCCAGCAGCTTGGGGACTAGCGCCACAGATACGCAGTATTTT
CASSLGTSATDTQYF
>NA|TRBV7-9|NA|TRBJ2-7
TGTGCCAGCAGCTTAGGGTACAGACCCGACGAGCAGTACTTC
CASSLGYRPDEQYF
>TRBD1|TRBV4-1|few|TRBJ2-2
TGCGCCAGCAGCGACCGGGACAGACTCAACACCGGGGAGCTGTTTTTT
CASSDRDRLNTGELFF
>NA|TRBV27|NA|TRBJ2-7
TGTGCCAGCAGTTTTAGAACAGGGTCGGACTACGAGCAGTACTTC
CASSFRTGSDYEQYF
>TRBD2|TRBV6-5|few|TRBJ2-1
TGTGCCAGCAATCACAGGTCTAGCGGGAGTGGTGAGCAGTTCTTC
CASNHRSSGSGEQFF
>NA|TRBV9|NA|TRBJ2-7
TGTGCCAGCAGCTCGGGACAATCCTACGAGCAGTACTTC
CASSSGQSYEQYF
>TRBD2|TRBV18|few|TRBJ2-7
TGTGCCAGCTCACAGGGCGGGAGGGCCCCCTACGAGCAGTACTTC
CASSQGGRAPYEQYF
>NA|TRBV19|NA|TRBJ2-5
TGTGCCAGTACCCTAGGAAAGAACTACTTCCAAGAGACCCAGTACTTC
CASTLGKNYFQETQYF
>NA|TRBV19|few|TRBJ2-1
TGTGCCAGTAGTATAGTGGCAGATTACTACAATGAGCAGTTCTTC
CASSIVADYYNEQFF
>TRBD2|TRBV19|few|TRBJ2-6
TGTGCCAGTAGTACCCGACGACTAGCGGGACTTCAAACTGGGGCCAACGTCCTGACTTTC
CASSTRRLAGLQTGANVLTF
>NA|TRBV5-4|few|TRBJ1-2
TGTGCCAGCAGCTTGGACAGGACCTACTATGGCTACACCTTC
CASSLDRTYYGYTF
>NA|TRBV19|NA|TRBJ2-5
TGTGCCAGTAGTATAGGGGGGGGCGCACCGGGCCGGGAGACCCAGTACTTC
CASSIGGGAPGRETQYF
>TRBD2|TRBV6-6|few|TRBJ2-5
TGTGCCAGCAGTTCTAGCGGGAGAAAAGAGACCCAGTACTTC
CASSSSGRKETQYF
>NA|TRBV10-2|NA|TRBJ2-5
TGCGCCGCCTCCCCCAGGCCCTTCCAAGAGACCCAGTACTTC
CAASPRPFQETQYF
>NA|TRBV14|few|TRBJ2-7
TGTGCCAGCAGTCACACCACAGGGAGTGGGGTGTACTTC
CASSHTTGSGVYF
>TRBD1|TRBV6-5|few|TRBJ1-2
TGTGCCAGCAGTTCTACCAGGGGGCATATCTATGGCTACACCTTC
CASSSTRGHIYGYTF
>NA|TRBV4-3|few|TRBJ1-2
TGCGCCAGCAGCCGAGGAGGATCGTCGGTCTATGGCTACACCTTC
CASSRGGSSVYGYTF
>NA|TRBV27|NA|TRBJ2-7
TGTGCCAGCAGTCCGACAGTGTCCTACGAGCAGTACTTC
CASSPTVSYEQYF
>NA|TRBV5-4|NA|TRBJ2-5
TGTGCCAGCAGCCAAAGGCAGGGACAAGAGACCCAGTACTTC
CASSQRQGQETQYF
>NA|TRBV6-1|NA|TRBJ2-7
TGTGCCAGCAGTGCGCCGGGAGTTCAAAACGAGCAGTACTTC
CASSAPGVQNEQYF
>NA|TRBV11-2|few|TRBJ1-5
TGTGCCAGCAGCATCGGGACACCTAATCAGCCCCAGCATTTT
CASSIGTPNQPQHF
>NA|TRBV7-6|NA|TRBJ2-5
TGTGCCAGCAGCCGACAGTTTCGGGAGACCCAGTACTTC
CASSRQFRETQYF
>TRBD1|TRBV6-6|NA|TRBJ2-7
TGTGCCAGCAGTTATCGGACAGGGGGCTCCTACGAGCAGTACTTC
CASSYRTGGSYEQYF
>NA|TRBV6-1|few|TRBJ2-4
TGTGCCAGCCGACGGGACCCGGGAGACATTCAGTACTTC
CASRRDPGDIQYF
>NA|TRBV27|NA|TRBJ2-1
TGTGCCAGCAGATCGGGCTCCTACAATGAGCAGTTCTTC
CASRSGSYNEQFF
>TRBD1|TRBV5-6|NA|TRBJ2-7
TGTGCCAGCAGCTTGCTCCCAGGACAGGGAATTCCCTACGAGCAGTACTTC
CASSLLPGQGIPYEQYF
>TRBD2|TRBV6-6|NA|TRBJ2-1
TGTGCCAGCAGTAGAGCGGGAGGTGACAATGAGCAGTTCTTC
CASSRAGGDNEQFF
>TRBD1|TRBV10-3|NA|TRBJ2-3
TGTGCCATCAGTGGGGACAGGGGGATAGATACGCAGTATTTT
CAISGDRGIDTQYF
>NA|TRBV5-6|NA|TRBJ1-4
TGTGCCAGCAGCCCGAACGGGGCAACTAATGAAAAACTGTTTTTT
CASSPNGATNEKLFF
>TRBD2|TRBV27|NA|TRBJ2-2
TGTGCCAGCCGCACCGGACTAGCGGAGACCGGGGAGCTGTTTTTT
CASRTGLAETGELFF
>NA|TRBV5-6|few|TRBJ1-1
TGTGCCAGCAGCTTGGAAGGGGGAACTGAAGCTTTCTTT
CASSLEGGTEAFF
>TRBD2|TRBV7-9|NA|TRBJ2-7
TGTGCCAGCGCCTATGGGGGACTAGACTACGAGCAGTACTTC
CASAYGGLDYEQYF
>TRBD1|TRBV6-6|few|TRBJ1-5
TGTGCCAGCAACTCCGGGACAGGGATTCAGCCCCAGCATTTT
CASNSGTGIQPQHF
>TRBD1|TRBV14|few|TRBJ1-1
TGTGCCAGCAGCCCCGACGGCTGGCAGGGGGCCCAGGTAATGAACACTGAAGCTTTCTTT
CASSPDGWQGAQVMNTEAFF
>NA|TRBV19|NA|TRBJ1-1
TGTGCCAGTAGTATAGTTTTCGGGACTGAAGCTTTCTTT
CASSIVFGTEAFF